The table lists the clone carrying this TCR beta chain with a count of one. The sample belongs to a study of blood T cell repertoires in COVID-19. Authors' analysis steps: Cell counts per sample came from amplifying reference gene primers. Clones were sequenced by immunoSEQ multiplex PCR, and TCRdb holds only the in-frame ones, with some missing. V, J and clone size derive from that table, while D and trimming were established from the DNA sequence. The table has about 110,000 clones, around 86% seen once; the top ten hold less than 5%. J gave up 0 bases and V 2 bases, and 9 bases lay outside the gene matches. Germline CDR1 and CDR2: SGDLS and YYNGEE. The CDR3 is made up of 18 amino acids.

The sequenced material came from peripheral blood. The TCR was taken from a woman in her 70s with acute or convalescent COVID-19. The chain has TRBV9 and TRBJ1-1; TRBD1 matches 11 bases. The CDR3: CASSVGPGQGVMNTEAFF. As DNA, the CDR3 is TGTGCCAGCAGCGTCGGACCGGGACAGGGGGTGATGAACACTGAAGCTTTCTTT. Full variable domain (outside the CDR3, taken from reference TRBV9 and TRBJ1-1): DSGVTQTPKHLITATGQRVTLRCSPRSGDLSVYWYQQSLDQGLQFLIQYYNGEERAKGNILERFSAQQFPDLHSELNLSSLELGDSALYFCASSVGPGQGVMNTEAFFGQGTRLTVV.